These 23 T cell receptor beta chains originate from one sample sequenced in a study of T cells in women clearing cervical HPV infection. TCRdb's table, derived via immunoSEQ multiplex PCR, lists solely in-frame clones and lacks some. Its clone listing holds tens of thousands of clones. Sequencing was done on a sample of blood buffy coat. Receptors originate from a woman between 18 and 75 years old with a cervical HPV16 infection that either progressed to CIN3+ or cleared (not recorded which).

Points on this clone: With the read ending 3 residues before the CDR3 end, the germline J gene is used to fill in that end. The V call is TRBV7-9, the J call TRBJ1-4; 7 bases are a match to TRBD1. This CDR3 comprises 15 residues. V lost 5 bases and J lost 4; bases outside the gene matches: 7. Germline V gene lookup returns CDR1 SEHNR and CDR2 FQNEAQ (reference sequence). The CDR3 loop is CASSPGGALNEKLFF. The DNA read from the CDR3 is TGTGCCAGCAGCCCAGGGGGAGCCCTTAATGAAAAA.

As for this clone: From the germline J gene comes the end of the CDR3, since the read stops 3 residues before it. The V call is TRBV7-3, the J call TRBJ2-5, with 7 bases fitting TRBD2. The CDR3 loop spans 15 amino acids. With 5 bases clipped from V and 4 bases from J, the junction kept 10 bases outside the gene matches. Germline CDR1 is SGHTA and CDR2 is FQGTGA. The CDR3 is CASSANGLVGETQYF. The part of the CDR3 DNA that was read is TGTGCCAGCAGCGCGAATGGACTAGTGGGAGAGACC.

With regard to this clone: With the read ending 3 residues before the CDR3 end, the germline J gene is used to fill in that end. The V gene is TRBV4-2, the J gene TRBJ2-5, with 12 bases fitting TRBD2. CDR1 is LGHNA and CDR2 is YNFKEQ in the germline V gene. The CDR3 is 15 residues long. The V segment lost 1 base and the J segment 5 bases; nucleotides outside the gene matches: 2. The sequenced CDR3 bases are TGTGCCAGCAGCCAAGCTAGCGGGGGGGCCGAGACC. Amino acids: CASSQASGGAET. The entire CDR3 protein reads CASSQASGGAETQYF.

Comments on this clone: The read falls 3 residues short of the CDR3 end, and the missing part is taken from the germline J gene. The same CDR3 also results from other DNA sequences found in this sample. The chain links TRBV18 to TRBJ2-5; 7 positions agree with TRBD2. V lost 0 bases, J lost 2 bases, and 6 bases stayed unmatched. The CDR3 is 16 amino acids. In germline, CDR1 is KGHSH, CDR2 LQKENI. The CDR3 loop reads CASSPPGRGGQETQYF. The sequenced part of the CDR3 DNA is TGTGCCAGCTCACCACCCGGTCGGGGAGGGCAAGAGACC.

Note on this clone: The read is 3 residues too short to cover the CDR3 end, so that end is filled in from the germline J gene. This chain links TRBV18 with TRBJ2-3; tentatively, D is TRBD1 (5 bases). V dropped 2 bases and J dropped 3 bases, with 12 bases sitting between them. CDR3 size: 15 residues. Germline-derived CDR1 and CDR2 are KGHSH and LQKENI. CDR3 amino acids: CASSPVGQGTDTQYF. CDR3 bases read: TGTGCCAGCTCACCAGTGGGGCAAGGGACAGATACG.

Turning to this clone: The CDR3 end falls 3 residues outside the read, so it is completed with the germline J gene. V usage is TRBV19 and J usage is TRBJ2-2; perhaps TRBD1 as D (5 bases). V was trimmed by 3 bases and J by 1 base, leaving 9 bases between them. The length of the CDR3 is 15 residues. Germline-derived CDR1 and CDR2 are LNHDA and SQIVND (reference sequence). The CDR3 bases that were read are TGTGCCAGTAGTATTGGGGCCGTGAACACCGGGGAG. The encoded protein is CASSIGAVNTGE. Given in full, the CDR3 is CASSIGAVNTGELFF. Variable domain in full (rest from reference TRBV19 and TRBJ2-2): DGGITQSPKYLFRKEGQNVTLSCEQNLNHDAMYWYRQDPGQGLRLIYYSQIVNDFQKGDIAEGYSVSREKKESFPLTVTSAQKNPTAFYLCASSIGAVNTGELFFGEGSRLTVL.

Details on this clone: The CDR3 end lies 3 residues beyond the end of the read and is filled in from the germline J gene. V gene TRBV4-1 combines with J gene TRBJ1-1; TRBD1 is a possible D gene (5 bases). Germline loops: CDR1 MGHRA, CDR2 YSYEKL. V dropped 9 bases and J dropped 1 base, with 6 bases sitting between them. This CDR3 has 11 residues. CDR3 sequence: CARRGNTEAFF. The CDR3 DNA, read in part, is TGCGCCAGAAGGGGGAACACTGAA.

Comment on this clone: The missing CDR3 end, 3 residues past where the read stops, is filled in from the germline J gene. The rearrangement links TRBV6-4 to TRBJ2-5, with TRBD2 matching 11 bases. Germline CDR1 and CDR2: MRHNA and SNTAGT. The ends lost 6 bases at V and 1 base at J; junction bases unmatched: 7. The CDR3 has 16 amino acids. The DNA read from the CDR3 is TGTGCCAGCAGATATCCTAGCGGGGGGCCCCAAGAGACC. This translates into CASRYPSGGPQET. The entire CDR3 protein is CASRYPSGGPQETQYF.

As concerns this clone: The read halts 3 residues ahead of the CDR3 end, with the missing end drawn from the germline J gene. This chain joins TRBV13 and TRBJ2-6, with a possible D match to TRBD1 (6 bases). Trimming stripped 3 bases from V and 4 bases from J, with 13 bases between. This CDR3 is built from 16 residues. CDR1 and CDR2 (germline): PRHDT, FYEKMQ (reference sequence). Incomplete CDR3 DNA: TGTGCCAGCAGCTTTCTACAGGGTGCCGGGGCCAACGTC. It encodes CASSFLQGAGANV. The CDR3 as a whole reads CASSFLQGAGANVLTF. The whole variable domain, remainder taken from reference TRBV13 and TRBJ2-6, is AAGVIQSPRHLIKEKRETATLKCYPIPRHDTVYWYQQGPGQDPQFLISFYEKMQSDKGSIPDRFSAQQFSDYHSELNMSSLELGDSALYFCASSFLQGAGANVLTFGAGSRLTVL.

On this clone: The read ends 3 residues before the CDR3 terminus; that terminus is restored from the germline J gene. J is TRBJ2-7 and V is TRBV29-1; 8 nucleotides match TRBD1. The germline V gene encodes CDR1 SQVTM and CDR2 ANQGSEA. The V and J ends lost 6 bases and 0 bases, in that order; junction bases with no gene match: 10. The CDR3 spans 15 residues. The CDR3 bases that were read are TGCAGCGTCCGCGGACAGGGTGGGATCTCCTACGAG. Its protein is CSVRGQGGISYE. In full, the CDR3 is CSVRGQGGISYEQYF.

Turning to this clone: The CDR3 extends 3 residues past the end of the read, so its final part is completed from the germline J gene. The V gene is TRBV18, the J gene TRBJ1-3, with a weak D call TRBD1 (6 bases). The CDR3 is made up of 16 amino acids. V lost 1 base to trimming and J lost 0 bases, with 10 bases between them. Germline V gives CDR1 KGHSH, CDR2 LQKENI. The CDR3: CASSPQDSSSGNTIYF. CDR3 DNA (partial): TGTGCCAGCTCACCACAGGACAGCAGCTCTGGAAACACC. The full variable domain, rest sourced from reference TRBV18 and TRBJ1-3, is NAGVMQNPRHLVRRRGQEARLRCSPMKGHSHVYWYRQLPEEGLKFMVYLQKENIIDESGMPKERFSAEFPKEGPSILRIQQVVRGDSAAYFCASSPQDSSSGNTIYFGEGSWLTVV.

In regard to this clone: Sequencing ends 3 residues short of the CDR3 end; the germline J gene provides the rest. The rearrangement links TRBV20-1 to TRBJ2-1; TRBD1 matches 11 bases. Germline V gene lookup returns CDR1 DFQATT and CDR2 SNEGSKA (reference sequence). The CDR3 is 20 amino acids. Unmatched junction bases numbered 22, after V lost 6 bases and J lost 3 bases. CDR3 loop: CSALAGTGGLSGDIYNEQFF. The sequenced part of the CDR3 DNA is TGCAGTGCCCTAGCGGGGACAGGGGGTTTATCGGGCGACATCTACAATGAG.

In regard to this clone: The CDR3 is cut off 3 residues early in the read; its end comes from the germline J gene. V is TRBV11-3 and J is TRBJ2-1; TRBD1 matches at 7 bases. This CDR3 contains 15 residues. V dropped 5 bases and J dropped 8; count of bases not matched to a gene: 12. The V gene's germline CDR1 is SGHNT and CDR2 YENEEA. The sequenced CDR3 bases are TGTGCCAGCAGCGGCTGGGGACAGCGGATCCATGAG. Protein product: CASSGWGQRIHE. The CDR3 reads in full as CASSGWGQRIHEQFF.

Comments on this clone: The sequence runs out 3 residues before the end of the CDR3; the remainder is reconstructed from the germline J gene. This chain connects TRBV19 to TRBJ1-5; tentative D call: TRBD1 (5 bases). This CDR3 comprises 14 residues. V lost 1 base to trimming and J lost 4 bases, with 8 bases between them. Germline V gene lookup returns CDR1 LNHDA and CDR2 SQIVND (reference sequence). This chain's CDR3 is CASSIVDRNQPQHF. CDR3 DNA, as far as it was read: TGTGCCAGTAGTATAGTCGACAGAAATCAGCCC.

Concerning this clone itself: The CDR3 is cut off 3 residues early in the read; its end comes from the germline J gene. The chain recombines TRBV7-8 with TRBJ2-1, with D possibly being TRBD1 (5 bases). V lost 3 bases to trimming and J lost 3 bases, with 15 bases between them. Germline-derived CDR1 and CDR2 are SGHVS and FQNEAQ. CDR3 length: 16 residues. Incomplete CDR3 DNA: TGTGCCAGCAGCTTCAGGGCGACCAACGACTACAATGAG. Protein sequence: CASSFRATNDYNE. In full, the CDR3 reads CASSFRATNDYNEQFF.

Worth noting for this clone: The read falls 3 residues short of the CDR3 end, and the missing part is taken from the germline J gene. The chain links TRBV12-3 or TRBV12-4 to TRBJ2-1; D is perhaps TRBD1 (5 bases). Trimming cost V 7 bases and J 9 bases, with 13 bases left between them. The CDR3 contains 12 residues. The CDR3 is CASTSGSFEQFF. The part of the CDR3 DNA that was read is TGTGCCAGCACCTCAGGGTCGTTTGAG.

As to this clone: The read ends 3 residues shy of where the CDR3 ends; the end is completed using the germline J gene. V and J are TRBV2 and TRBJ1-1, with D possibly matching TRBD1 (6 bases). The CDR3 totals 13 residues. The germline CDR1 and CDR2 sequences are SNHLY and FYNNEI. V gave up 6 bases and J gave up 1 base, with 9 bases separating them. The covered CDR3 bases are TGTGCCAGCAGCCAGGACAGGAACACTGAA. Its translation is CASSQDRNTE. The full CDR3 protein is CASSQDRNTEAFF.

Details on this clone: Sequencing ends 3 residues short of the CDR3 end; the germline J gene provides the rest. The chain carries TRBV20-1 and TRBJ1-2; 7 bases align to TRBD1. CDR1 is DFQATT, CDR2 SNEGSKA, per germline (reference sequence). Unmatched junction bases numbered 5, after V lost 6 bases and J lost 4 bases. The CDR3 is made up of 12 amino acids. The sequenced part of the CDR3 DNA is TGCAGTGCATGGGACAGCCCCTATGGC. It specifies CSAWDSPYG. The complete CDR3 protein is CSAWDSPYGYTF.

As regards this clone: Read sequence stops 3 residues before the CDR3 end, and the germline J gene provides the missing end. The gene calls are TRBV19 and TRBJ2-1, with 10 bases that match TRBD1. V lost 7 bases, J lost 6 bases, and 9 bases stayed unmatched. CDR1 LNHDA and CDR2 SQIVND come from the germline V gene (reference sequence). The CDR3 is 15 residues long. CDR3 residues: CASTLPGQGPNEQFF. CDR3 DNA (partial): TGTGCCAGTACCCTGCCGGGACAGGGGCCCAATGAG.

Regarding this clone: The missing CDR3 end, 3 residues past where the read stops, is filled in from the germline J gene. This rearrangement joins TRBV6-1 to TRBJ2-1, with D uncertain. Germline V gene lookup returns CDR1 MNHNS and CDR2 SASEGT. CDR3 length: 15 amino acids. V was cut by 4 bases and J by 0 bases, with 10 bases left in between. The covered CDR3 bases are TGTGCCAGCAGTGCTGACAAGAGCTCCTACAATGAG. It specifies CASSADKSSYNE. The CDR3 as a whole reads CASSADKSSYNEQFF.

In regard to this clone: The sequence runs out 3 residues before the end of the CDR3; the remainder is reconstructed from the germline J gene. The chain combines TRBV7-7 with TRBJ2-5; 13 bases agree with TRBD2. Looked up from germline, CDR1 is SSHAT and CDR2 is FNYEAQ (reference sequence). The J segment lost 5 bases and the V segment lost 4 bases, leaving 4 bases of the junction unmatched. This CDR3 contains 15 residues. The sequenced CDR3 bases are TGTGCCAGCAGCTCGGGACTAGCGGGACGGGAGACC. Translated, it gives CASSSGLAGRET. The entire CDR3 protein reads CASSSGLAGRETQYF.

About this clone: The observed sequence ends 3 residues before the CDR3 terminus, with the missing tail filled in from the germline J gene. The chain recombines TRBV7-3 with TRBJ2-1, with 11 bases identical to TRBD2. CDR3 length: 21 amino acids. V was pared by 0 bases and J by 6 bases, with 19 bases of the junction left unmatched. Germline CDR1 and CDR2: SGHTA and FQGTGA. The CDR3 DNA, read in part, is TGTGCCAGCAGCTTAACGGGTCTCGGTTCCCTAGCGGGGGGCCGAAGCAATGAG. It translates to CASSLTGLGSLAGGRSNE. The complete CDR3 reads CASSLTGLGSLAGGRSNEQFF.

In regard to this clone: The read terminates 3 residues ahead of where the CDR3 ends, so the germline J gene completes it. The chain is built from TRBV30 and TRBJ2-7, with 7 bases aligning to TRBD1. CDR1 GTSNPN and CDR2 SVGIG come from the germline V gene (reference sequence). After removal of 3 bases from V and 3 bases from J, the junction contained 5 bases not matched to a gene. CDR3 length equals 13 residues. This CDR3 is CAWRAGGIYEQYF. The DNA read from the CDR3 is TGTGCCTGGAGGGCAGGGGGTATCTACGAG.